These T cell receptor beta chains were read from a single sample in a study of blood T cell repertoires in COVID-19. Assay used: immunoSEQ multiplex PCR; TCRdb lists only in-frame clones, some missing. The repertoire holds roughly 65,000 clones, with 60% to 85% as singletons. Material for sequencing was peripheral blood. The receptors derive from a human donor in a cohort sampled during active COVID-19. Each CDR3 is given with its conserved first and last residue. A D gene is named only where the DNA matches it firmly. Rows give clone size only sometimes, using once, few, many, or a class for an expanded clone.

v_call,j_call,clone_size,d_call,cdr3_aa,cdr3_nt
TRBV29-1,TRBJ2-7,NA,TRBD1,CSVRDRGYEQYF,TGCAGCGTTCGGGACAGGGGTTACGAGCAGTACTTC
TRBV28,TRBJ2-6,NA,NA,CASSLSGSGRSCSGANVLTF,TGTGCCAGCAGTTTATCAGGGTCGGGGAGGTCGTGCTCTGGGGCCAACGTCCTGACTTTC
TRBV11-2,TRBJ2-1,NA,TRBD1,CASSSGTGGHNEQFF,TGTGCCAGCAGCAGCGGGACAGGGGGGCACAATGAGCAGTTCTTC
TRBV2,TRBJ2-5,NA,TRBD2,CASRSPTSGRRETQYF,TGTGCCAGCAGGAGCCCAACTAGCGGGAGACGAGAGACCCAGTACTTC
TRBV10-1,TRBJ2-5,NA,NA,CASSESGPGGSKETQYF,TGCGCCAGCAGTGAGTCCGGGCCCGGGGGTTCAAAGGAGACCCAGTACTTC
TRBV28,TRBJ2-1,NA,TRBD2,CASSTGTSGYNEQFF,TGTGCCAGCAGTACCGGGACTAGCGGTTACAATGAGCAGTTCTTC
TRBV6-2/TRBV6-3,TRBJ1-4,once,NA,CASSYGAFEKLFF,TGTGCCAGCAGCTATGGGGCCTTCGAAAAACTGTTTTTT
TRBV7-9,TRBJ2-1,few,NA,CASSPRAVTTLFF,TGTGCCAGCAGCCCCCGGGCGGTGACTACCCTGTTCTTC
TRBV19,TRBJ1-6,NA,NA,CASKVTDAASPLHF,TGTGCCAGTAAGGTTACAGACGCAGCCAGTCCCCTCCACTTT
TRBV4-3,TRBJ2-2,NA,NA,CASSQERHTNTGELFF,TGCGCCAGCAGCCAAGAGAGGCATACGAACACCGGGGAGCTGTTTTTT
TRBV6-5,TRBJ1-5,NA,TRBD1,CASKSGGNSNQPQHF,TGTGCCAGCAAATCAGGGGGAAATAGCAATCAGCCCCAGCATTTT
TRBV18,TRBJ1-1,NA,NA,CASSPVALDTEAFF,TGTGCCAGCTCACCAGTGGCATTGGACACTGAAGCTTTCTTT
TRBV19,TRBJ2-5,NA,NA,CASSIDSQETQYF,TGTGCCAGTAGTATTGACTCCCAAGAGACCCAGTACTTC
TRBV7-2,TRBJ2-1,NA,TRBD2,CASSLVGGGTFNEQFF,TGTGCCAGCAGCTTAGTAGGCGGGGGGACCTTCAATGAGCAGTTCTTC
TRBV19,TRBJ1-6,NA,TRBD1,CASRDREISPLHF,TGTGCCTCCCGGGACAGGGAGATTTCACCCCTCCACTTT
TRBV7-2,TRBJ2-5,NA,TRBD2,CASSLDGTRQETQYF,TGTGCCAGCAGCTTAGATGGGACTAGGCAAGAGACCCAGTACTTC
TRBV6-5,TRBJ2-1,NA,TRBD1,CASRGQGRGYEQFF,TGTGCCAGCAGGGGACAGGGTCGGGGTTATGAGCAGTTCTTC
TRBV4-1,TRBJ1-3,NA,TRBD1,CASSITRQGANTIYF,TGCGCCAGCAGCATTACTAGACAGGGGGCAAACACCATATATTTT
TRBV7-9,TRBJ2-4,NA,TRBD1,CASSTLDRGQNIQYF,TGTGCCAGCAGCACTCTCGACAGGGGCCAAAACATTCAGTACTTC
TRBV6-6,TRBJ2-5,NA,TRBD2,CASSLRLAGVSETQYF,TGTGCCAGCAGTTTGAGACTAGCGGGAGTGTCGGAGACCCAGTACTTC
TRBV6-2/TRBV6-3,TRBJ2-3,NA,NA,CASSSDYTTDTQYF,TGTGCCAGCAGTTCGGACTATACCACAGATACGCAGTATTTT
TRBV29-1,TRBJ1-2,NA,NA,CSVVIGYTF,TGCAGCGTCGTTATTGGCTACACCTTC
TRBV5-1,TRBJ2-7,NA,NA,CASSTQGPTYEQYF,TGCGCCAGCAGCACTCAGGGCCCTACCTACGAGCAGTACTTC
TRBV3-1/TRBV3-2,TRBJ2-1,NA,TRBD2,CASSLGLAGAYNEQFF,TGTGCCAGCAGCCTCGGGCTAGCGGGGGCCTACAATGAGCAGTTCTTC
TRBV11-2,TRBJ2-5,NA,NA,CASSPSPEGRETQYF,TGTGCCAGCAGCCCCTCCCCGGAGGGACGGGAGACCCAGTACTTC
TRBV5-1,TRBJ2-4,NA,TRBD1,CASSSRQGDKNIQYF,TGCGCCAGCAGCAGTAGACAGGGCGACAAAAACATTCAGTACTTC
TRBV12-5,TRBJ1-3,NA,NA,CASGLVLGSLSGNTIYF,TGTGCTAGTGGTTTGGTACTGGGCAGCCTCTCTGGAAACACCATATATTTT
TRBV11-2,TRBJ2-2,once,NA,CASSFVSLTNTGELFF,TGTGCCAGCAGCTTTGTTAGTTTAACGAACACCGGGGAGCTGTTTTTT
TRBV7-9,TRBJ1-5,NA,NA,CASSFAGQPQHF,TGTGCCAGCAGCTTTGCAGGTCAGCCCCAGCATTTT
TRBV7-9,TRBJ2-7,NA,NA,CASSLVLSGGEQYF,TGTGCCAGCAGCTTAGTCCTGTCCGGTGGCGAGCAGTACTTC
TRBV18,TRBJ2-2,NA,TRBD1,CASSPPGQGLSGELFF,TGTGCCAGCTCACCACCGGGACAGGGCTTGTCCGGGGAGCTGTTTTTT
TRBV7-9,TRBJ2-2,NA,NA,CASSPFDTGELFF,TGTGCCAGCAGCCCGTTCGACACCGGGGAGCTGTTTTTT
TRBV28,TRBJ1-3,once,TRBD1,CASSPPGRGENTIYF,TGTGCCAGCAGTCCCCCGGGCAGGGGGGAAAACACCATATATTTT
TRBV20-1,TRBJ1-1,few,NA,CSASSSDRLNTEAFF,TGCAGTGCTAGTTCCTCCGACAGGCTGAACACTGAAGCTTTCTTT
TRBV2,TRBJ2-7,NA,NA,CASTVELIYEQYF,TGTGCCAGCACGGTCGAACTGATCTACGAGCAGTACTTC
TRBV24-1,TRBJ2-3,NA,TRBD1,CATSDLSWTGDGTDTQYF,TGTGCCACCAGTGATCTATCCTGGACAGGGGATGGCACAGATACGCAGTATTTT
TRBV24-1,TRBJ2-1,NA,TRBD2,CATSGTSGSDDEQFF,TGTGCCACCAGTGGGACTAGCGGGAGTGATGATGAGCAGTTCTTC
TRBV29-1,TRBJ2-1,NA,TRBD2,CSVDPLAGGSYNEQFF,TGCAGCGTTGATCCCCTAGCGGGGGGATCCTACAATGAGCAGTTCTTC
TRBV2,TRBJ1-2,NA,NA,CASNGETNYGYTF,TGTGCCAGCAATGGAGAAACTAACTATGGCTACACCTTC
TRBV6-5,TRBJ2-1,NA,TRBD1,CASSPTGTGGDEQFF,TGTGCCAGCAGTCCTACCGGGACAGGGGGAGATGAGCAGTTCTTC
TRBV7-2,TRBJ1-5,NA,NA,CASSSFGQHSNQPQHF,TGTGCCAGCAGCTCGTTTGGACAGCATAGCAATCAGCCCCAGCATTTT
TRBV5-1,TRBJ2-1,NA,TRBD1,CASSLEGGQGLDEQFF,TGCGCCAGCAGCTTGGAGGGGGGACAGGGTCTCGATGAGCAGTTCTTC
TRBV24-1,TRBJ1-5,NA,TRBD1,CATSDSGQGAYPQHF,TGTGCCACCAGTGACTCGGGACAGGGGGCATACCCCCAGCATTTT
TRBV5-8,TRBJ1-1,NA,TRBD1,CASNLGQGTNTEAFF,TGTGCCAGCAACCTAGGACAGGGGACGAACACTGAAGCTTTCTTT
TRBV5-4,TRBJ2-3,NA,TRBD2,CASSSWWGGGSTDTQYF,TGTGCCAGCAGCTCATGGTGGGGCGGGGGAAGCACAGATACGCAGTATTTT
TRBV14,TRBJ2-3,few,TRBD1,CASSQDHWTQQGAPFSTDTQYF,TGTGCCAGCAGCCAAGACCATTGGACCCAACAGGGGGCCCCTTTTTCCACAGATACGCAGTATTTT
TRBV6-6,TRBJ2-2,NA,TRBD2,CASSYPAGALTGELFF,TGTGCCAGCAGTTATCCAGCGGGAGCCCTCACCGGGGAGCTGTTTTTT
TRBV25-1,TRBJ2-7,NA,NA,CASGRQGNEQYF,TGTGCCAGCGGGCGGCAGGGGAACGAGCAGTACTTC
TRBV29-1,TRBJ2-7,NA,NA,CSVEEVTGDEQYF,TGCAGCGTTGAAGAGGTGACAGGCGACGAGCAGTACTTC